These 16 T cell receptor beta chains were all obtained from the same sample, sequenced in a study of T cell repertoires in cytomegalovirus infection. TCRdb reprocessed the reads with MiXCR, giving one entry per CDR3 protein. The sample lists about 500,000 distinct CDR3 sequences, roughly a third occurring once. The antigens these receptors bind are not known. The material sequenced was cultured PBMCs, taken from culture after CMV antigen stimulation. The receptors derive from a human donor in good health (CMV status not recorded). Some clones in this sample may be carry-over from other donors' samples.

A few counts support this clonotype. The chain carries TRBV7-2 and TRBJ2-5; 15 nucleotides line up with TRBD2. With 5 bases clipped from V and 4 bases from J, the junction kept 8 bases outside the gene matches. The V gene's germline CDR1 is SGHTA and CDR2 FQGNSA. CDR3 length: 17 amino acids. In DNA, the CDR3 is TGTGCCAGCAGCCTACTGGGACTAGCGGGAGGTGGAGAGACCCAGTACTTC. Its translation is CASSLLGLAGGGETQYF.

In nucleotides, the CDR3 is TGTGCCAGCAGCCAAGCAGGGGACTTCACAGATACGCAGTATTTT. Its translation is CASSQAGDFTDTQYF. This rearrangement joins TRBV14 to TRBJ2-3; D possibly matches TRBD1 or TRBD2 (6 bases each). Germline CDR1 reads SGHDN; CDR2 reads FVKESK. Trimming shortened V by 1 base and J by 2 bases, and 10 bases separated the two germline ends. The CDR3 length is 15 residues.

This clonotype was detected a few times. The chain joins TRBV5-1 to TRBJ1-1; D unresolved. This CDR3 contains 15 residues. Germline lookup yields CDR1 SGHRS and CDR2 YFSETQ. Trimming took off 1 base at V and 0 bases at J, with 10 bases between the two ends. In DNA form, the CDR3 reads TGCGCCAGCAGCTTGATAGGGATATTGAACACTGAAGCTTTCTTT. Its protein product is CASSLIGILNTEAFF.

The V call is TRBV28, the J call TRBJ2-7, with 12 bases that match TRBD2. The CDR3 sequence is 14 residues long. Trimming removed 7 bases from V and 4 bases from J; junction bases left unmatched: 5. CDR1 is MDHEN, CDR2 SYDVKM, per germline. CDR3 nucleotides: TGTGCCAGCACACGGGGACTAGCGGGTTACGAGCAGTACTTC. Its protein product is CASTRGLAGYEQYF.

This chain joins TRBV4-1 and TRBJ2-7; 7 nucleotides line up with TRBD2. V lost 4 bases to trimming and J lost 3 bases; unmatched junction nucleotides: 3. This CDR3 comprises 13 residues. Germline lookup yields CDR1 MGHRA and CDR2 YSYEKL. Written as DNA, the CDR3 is TGCGCCAGCAGCCGGGGGAGGGACTACGAGCAGTACTTC. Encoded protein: CASSRGRDYEQYF.

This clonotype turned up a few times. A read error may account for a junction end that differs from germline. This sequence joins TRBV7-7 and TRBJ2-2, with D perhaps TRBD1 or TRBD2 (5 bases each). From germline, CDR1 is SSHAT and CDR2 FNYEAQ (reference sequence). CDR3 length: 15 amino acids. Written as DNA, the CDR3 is TGTGCTAGCAGCCCCCAGGGAGTAGGATCCGGGGAGCTGTTTTTT. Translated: CASSPQGVGSGELFF.

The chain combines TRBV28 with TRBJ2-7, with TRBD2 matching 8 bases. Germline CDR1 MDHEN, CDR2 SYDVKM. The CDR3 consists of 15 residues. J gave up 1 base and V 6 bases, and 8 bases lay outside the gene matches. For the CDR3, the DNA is TGTGCCAGCAGCGAAACTAGCGGTCATTCCTACGAGCAGTACGTC. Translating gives CASSETSGHSYEQYV.

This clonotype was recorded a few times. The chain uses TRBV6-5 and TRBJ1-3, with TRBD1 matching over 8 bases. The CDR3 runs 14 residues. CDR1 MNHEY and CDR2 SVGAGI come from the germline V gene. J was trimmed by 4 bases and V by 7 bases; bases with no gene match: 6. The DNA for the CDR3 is TGTGCCAGCAAAACGACAGGGGTGGGAAACACCATATATTTT. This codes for CASKTTGVGNTIYF.

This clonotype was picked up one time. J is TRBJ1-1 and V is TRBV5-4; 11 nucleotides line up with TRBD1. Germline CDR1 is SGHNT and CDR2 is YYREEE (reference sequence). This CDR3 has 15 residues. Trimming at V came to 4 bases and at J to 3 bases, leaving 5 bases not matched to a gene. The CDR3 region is CASSGRDRGDTEAFF. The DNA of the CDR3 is TGTGCCAGCAGCGGAAGGGACAGGGGGGACACTGAAGCTTTCTTT.

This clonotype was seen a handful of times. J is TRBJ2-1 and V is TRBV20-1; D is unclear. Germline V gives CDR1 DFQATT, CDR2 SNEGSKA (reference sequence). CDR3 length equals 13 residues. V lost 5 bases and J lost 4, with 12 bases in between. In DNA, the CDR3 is TGCAGTGCTGCCCCCGAGCCTTACAATGAGCAGTTCTTC. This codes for CSAAPEPYNEQFF.

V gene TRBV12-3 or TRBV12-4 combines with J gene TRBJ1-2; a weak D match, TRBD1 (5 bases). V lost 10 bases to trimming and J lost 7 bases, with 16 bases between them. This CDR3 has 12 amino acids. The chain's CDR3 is CATFWGITGYTF. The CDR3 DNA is TGTGCCACCTTTTGGGGGATCACTGGCTACACCTTC.

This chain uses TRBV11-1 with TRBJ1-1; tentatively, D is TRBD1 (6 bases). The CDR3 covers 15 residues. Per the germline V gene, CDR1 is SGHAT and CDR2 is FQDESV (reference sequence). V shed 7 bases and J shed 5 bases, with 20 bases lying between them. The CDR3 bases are TGTGCCAGCAACTTCCTCGGGGGCGCGGGAACTGAAGCTTTCTTT. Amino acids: CASNFLGGAGTEAFF.

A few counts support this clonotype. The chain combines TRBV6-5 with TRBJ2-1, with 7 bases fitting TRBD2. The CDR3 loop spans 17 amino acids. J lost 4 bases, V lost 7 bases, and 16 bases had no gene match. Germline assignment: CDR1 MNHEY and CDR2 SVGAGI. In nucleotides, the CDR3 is TGTGCCAGCAATTCTGGGCGAGCGGGACTTGGATACAATGAGCAGTTCTTC. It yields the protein CASNSGRAGLGYNEQFF.

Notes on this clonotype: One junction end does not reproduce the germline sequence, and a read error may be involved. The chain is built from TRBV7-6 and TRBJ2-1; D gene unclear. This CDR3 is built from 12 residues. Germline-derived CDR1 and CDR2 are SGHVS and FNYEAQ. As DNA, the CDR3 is TGTGCCAGCAGCGTCCGATCCAATGAGCGGTTCTTC. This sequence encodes CASSVRSNERFF. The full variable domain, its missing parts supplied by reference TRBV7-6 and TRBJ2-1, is GAGVSQSPRYKVTKRGQDVALRCDPISGHVSLYWYRQALGQGPEFLTYFNYEAQQDKSGLPNDRFSAERPEGSISTLTIQRTEQRDSAMYRCASSVRSNERFFGPGTRLTVL.

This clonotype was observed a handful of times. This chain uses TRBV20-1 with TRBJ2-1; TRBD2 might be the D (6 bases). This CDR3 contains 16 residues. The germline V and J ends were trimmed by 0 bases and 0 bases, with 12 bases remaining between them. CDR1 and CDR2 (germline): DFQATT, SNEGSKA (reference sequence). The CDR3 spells CSARDPRLVSYNEQFF. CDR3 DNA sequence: TGCAGTGCTAGAGACCCCAGACTAGTCTCCTACAATGAGCAGTTCTTC.

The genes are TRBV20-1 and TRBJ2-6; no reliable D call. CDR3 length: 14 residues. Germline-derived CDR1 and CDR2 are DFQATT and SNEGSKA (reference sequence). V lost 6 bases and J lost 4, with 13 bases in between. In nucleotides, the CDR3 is TGCAGTGCGGTCATATCAGCGGGGGCCAACGTCCTGACTTTC. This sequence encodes CSAVISAGANVLTF.